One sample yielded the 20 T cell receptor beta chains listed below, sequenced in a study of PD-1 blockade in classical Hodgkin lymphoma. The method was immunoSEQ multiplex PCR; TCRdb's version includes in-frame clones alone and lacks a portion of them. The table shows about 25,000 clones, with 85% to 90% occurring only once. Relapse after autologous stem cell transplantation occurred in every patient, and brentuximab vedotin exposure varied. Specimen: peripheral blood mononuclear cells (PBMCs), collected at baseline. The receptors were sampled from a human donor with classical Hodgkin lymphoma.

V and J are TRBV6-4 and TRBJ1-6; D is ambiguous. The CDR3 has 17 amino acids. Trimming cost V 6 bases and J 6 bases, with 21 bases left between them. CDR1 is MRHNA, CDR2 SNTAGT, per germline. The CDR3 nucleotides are TGTGCCAGCAGCGATATCAAAAGGGAGGGTATTAATTCACCCCTCCACTTT. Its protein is CASSDIKREGINSPLHF.

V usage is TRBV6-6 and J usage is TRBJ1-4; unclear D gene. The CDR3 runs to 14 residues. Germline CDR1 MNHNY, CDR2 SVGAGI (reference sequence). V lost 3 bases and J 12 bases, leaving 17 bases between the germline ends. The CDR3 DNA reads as TGTGCCAGCAGTTATAGCCCCGTTCTTGTGGAACTGTTTTTT. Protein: CASSYSPVLVELFF.

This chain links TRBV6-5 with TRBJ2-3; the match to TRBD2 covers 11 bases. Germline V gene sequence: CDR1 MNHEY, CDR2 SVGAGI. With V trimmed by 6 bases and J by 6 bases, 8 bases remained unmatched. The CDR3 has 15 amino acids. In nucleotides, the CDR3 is TGTGCCAGCAGGCCAAATAGCGGGGGGGCGGATACGCAGTATTTT. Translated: CASRPNSGGADTQYF.

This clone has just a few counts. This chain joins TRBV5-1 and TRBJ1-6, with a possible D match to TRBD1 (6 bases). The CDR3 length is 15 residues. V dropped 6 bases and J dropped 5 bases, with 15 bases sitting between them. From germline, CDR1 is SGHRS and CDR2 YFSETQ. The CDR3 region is CASTTRAGDNSPLHF. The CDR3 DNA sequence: TGCGCCAGCACGACAAGGGCAGGGGATAATTCACCCCTCCACTTT.

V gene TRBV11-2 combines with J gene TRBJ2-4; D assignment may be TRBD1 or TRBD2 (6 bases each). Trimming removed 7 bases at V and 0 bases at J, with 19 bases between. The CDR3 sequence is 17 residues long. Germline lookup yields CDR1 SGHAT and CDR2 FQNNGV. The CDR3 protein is CASTKVGGSEAKNIQYF. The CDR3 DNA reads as TGTGCCAGCACCAAGGTGGGGGGCTCGGAAGCCAAAAACATTCAGTACTTC.

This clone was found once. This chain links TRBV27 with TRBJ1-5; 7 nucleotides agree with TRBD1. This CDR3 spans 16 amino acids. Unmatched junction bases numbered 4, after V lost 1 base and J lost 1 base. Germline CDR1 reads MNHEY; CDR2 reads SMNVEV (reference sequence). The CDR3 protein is CASSLYAQGSNQPQHF. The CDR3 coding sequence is TGTGCCAGCAGTTTATACGCACAGGGGAGCAATCAGCCCCAGCATTTT.

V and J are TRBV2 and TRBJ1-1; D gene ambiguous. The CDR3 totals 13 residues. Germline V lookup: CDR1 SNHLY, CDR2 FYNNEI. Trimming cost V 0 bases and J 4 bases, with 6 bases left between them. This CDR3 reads CASSEAGSTEAFF. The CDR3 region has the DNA TGTGCCAGCAGTGAAGCAGGAAGCACTGAAGCTTTCTTT.

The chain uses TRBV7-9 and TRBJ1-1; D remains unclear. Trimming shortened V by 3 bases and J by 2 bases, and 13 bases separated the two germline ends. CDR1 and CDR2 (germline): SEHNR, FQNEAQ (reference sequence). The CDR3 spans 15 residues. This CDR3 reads CASSFDLTVNTEAFF. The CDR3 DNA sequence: TGTGCCAGCAGCTTTGACCTAACAGTTAACACTGAAGCTTTCTTT.

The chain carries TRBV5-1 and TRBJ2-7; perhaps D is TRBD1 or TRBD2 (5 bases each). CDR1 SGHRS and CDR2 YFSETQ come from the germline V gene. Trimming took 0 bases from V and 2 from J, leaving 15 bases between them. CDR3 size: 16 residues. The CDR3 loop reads CASSLVSTRGAYEQYF. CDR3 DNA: TGCGCCAGCAGCTTGGTCAGTACCAGAGGGGCCTACGAGCAGTACTTC.

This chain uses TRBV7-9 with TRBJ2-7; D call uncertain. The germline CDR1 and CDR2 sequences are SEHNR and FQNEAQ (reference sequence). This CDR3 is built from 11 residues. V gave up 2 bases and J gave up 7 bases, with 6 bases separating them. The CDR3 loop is CASSLLHEQYF. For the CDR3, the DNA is TGTGCCAGCAGCTTACTGCATGAGCAGTACTTC.

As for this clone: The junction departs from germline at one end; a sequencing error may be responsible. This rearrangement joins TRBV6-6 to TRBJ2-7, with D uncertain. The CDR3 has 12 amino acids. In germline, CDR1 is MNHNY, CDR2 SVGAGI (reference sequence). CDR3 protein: CATRGTGGEQCF. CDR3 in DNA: TGTGCCACCCGAGGTACCGGCGGCGAGCAGTGCTTC.

The CDR3, as DNA: TGTGCCAGCAGCTTCACTAGCGGGGTACGGTCAGATACGCAGTATTTT. It is translated as CASSFTSGVRSDTQYF. This sequence joins TRBV11-2 and TRBJ2-3; 10 nucleotides agree with TRBD2. CDR1 is SGHAT, CDR2 FQNNGV, per germline. The CDR3 is made up of 16 amino acids. After removal of 3 bases from V and 4 bases from J, the junction contained 7 bases not matched to a gene.

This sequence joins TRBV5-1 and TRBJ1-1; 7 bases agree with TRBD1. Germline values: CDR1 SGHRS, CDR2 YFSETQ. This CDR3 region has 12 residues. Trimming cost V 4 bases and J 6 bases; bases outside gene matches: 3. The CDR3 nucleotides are TGCGCCAGCAGCGCGGGACAGTCTGAAGCTTTCTTT. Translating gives CASSAGQSEAFF.

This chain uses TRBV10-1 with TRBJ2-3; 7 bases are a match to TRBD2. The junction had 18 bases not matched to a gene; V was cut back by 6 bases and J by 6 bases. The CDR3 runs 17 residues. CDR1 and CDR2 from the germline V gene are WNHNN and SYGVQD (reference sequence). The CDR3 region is CASRPRGEGRAADTQYF. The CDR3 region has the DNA TGCGCCAGCAGGCCTCGGGGGGAGGGGCGCGCAGCCGATACGCAGTATTTT.

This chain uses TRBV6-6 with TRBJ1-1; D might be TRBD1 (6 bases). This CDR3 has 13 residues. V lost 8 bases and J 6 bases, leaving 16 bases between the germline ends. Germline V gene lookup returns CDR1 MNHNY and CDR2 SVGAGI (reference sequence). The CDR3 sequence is CASLNRGRAEAFF. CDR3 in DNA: TGTGCCAGCCTTAATCGGGGGCGGGCTGAAGCTTTCTTT.

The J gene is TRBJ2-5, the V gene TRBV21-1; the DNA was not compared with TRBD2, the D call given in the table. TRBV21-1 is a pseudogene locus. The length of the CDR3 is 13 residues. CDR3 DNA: TGTGCCAGCTCTTGGGAGGGGGGTGAGACCCAGTACTTC. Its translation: CASSWEGGETQYF.

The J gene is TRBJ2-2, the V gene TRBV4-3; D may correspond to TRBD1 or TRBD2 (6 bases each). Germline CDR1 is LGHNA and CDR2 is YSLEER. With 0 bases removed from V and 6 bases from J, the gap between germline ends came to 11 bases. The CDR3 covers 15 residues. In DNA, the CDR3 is TGCGCCAGCAGCCAAGATGCGGAGGGGGCCGGGGAGCTGTTTTTT. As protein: CASSQDAEGAGELFF.

The CDR3 reads CASSIVRKGLTDTQYF. The DNA of the CDR3 is TGTGCCAGTAGTATAGTCAGAAAGGGTCTCACAGATACGCAGTATTTT. This chain joins TRBV19 and TRBJ2-3; no reliable D call. V was trimmed by 1 base and J by 2 bases, leaving 13 bases between them. Looked up from germline, CDR1 is LNHDA and CDR2 is SQIVND (reference sequence). CDR3 length: 16 amino acids.

The CDR3 region is CASSDRTDTQYF. The CDR3 DNA reads as TGTGCCAGCAGCGACCGCACAGATACGCAGTATTTT. The genes are TRBV11-3 and TRBJ2-3; D call uncertain. The germline V and J ends were trimmed by 5 bases and 1 base, with 4 bases remaining between them. CDR3 length equals 12 residues. Looked up from germline, CDR1 is SGHNT and CDR2 is YENEEA.

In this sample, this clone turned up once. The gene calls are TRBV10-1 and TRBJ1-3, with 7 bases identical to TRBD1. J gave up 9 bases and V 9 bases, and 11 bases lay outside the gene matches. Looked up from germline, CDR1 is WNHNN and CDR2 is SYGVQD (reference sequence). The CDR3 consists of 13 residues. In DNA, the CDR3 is TGCGCCAGGGCTACCGGGACAGAAAGCACCATATATTTT. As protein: CARATGTESTIYF.